This TCR beta chain originates from a study of cytomegalovirus exposure and HLA in healthy donors. Points from the study as a whole: Fewer N-insertions (relative to the 666-donor mean) were reportedly seen in an Asian-associated ancestry cluster in a later analysis. Investigators reported around 150 TCR beta chains as tied to cytomegalovirus.

V shed 5 bases and J 4 bases; nucleotides not matched to a gene: 4. The CDR3 is 13 amino acids. CDR1 is SQVTM and CDR2 is ANQGSEA in the germline V gene. This clone was recorded only once. The antigen is undetermined. In the PCR, 60 Vbeta and 13 Jbeta primers were used. Profiling relied on immunoSEQ multiplex PCR, and the TCRdb table lists in-frame clones only, not all of them. Of about 170,000 clones in the sample, around 73% were seen once. The sample comprised PBMCs. The clonotype was recovered from a woman aged 18-30 years in good health and CMV-seropositive. The chain recombines TRBV29-1 with TRBJ2-1; the match to TRBD2 covers 8 bases. DNA of the CDR3: TGCAGCGTTCCAGCGGGGGTTTACAATGAGCAGTTCTTC. Translated: CSVPAGVYNEQFF.